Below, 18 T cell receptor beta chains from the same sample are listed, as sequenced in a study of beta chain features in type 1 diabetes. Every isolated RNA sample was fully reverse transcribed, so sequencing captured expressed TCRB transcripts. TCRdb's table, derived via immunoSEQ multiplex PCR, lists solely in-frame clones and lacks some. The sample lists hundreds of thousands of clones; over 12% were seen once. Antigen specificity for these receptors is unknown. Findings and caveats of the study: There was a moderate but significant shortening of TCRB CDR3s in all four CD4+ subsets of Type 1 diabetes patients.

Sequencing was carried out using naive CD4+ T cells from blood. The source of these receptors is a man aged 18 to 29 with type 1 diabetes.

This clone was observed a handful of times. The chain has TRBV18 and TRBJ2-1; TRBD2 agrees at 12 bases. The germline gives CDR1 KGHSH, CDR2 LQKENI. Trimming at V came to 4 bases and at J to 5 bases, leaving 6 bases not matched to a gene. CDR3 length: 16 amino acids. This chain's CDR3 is CASSLWTSGTNNEQFF. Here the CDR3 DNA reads TGTGCCAGCTCACTTTGGACTAGCGGGACCAACAATGAGCAGTTCTTC.

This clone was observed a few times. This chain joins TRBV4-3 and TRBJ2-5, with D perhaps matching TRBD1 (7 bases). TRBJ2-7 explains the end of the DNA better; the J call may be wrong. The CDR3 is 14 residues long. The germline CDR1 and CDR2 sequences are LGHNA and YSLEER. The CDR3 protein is CASSQADRRDEQYF. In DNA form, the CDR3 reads TGCGCCAGCAGCCAAGCGGACAGGAGGGACGAGCAGTACTTC.

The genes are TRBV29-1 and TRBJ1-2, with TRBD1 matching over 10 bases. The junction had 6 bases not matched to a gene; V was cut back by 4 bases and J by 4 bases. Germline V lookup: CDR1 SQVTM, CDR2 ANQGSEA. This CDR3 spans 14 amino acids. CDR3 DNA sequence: TGCAGCGTTGGGGACAGGGGATCTAGCTATGGCTACACCTTC. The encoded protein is CSVGDRGSSYGYTF.

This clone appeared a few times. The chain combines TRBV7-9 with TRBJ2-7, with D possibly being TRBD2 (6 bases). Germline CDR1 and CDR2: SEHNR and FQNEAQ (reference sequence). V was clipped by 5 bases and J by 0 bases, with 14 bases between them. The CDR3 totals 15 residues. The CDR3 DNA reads TGTGCCAGCAGCCCCATAGCGGACCGCTCCTACGAGCAGTACTTC. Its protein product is CASSPIADRSYEQYF. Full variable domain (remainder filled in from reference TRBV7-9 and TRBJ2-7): DTGVSQNPRHKITKRGQNVTFRCDPISEHNRLYWYRQTLGQGPEFLTYFQNEAQLEKSRLLSDRFSAERPKGSFSTLEIQRTEQGDSAMYLCASSPIADRSYEQYFGPGTRLTVT.

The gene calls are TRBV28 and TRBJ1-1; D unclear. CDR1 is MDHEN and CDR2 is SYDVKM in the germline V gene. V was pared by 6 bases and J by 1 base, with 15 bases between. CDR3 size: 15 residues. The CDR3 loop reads CASSFLRPGNTEAFF. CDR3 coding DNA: TGTGCCAGCAGCTTCCTGCGTCCAGGGAACACTGAAGCTTTCTTT.

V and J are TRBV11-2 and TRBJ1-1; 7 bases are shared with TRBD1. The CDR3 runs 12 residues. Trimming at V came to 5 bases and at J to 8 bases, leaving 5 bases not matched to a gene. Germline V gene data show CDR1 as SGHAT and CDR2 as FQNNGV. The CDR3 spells CASSHRQGEAFF. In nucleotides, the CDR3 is TGTGCCAGCAGCCATAGACAGGGCGAAGCTTTCTTT.

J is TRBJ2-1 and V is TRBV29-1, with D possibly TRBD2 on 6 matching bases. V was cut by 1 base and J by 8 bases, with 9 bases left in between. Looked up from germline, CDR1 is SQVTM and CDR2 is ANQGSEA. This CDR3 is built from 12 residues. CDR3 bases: TGCAGCGTTGAAGGACTAGAAGATGAGCAGTTCTTC. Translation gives CSVEGLEDEQFF.

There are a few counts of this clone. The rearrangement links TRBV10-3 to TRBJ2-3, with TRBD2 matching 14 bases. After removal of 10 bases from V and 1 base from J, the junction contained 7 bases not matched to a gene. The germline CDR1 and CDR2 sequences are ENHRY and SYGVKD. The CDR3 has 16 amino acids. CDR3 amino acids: CATTPGLAGGTDTQYF. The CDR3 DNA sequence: TGTGCCACAACACCGGGACTAGCGGGAGGCACAGATACGCAGTATTTT.

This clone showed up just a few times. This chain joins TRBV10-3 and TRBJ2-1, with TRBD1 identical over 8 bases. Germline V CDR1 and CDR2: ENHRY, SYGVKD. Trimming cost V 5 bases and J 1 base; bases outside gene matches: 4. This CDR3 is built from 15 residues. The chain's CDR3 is CAISSTGGSYNEQFF. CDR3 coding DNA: TGTGCCATCAGTTCCACAGGGGGATCCTACAATGAGCAGTTCTTC.

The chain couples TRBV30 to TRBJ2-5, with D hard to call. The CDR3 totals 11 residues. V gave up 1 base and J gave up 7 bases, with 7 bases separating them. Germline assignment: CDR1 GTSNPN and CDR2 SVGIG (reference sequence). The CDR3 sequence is CAWSGSGTQYF. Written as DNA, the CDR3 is TGTGCCTGGAGTGGTTCCGGGACCCAGTACTTC.

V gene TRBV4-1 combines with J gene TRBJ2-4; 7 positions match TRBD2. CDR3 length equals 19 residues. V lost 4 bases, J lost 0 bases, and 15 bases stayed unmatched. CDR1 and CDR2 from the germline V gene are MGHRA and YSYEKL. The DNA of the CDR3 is TGCGCCAGCAGCCGTTTCCTAGCGGAAAAAAATCTAGCCAAAAACATTCAGTACTTC. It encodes CASSRFLAEKNLAKNIQYF.

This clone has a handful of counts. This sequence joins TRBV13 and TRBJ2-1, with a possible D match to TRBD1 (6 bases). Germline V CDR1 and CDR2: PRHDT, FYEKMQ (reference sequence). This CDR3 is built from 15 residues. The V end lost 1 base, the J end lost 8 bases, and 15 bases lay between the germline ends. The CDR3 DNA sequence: TGTGCCAGCAGCTTAGCCAGGGGTACGGCCGATGAGCAGTTCTTC. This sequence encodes CASSLARGTADEQFF.

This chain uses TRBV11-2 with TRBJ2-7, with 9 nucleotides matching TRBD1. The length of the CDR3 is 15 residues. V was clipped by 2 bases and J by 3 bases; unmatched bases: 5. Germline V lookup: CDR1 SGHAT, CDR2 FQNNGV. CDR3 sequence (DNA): TGTGCCAGCAGCTTATCCCCGGGACAGGGCTACGAGCAGTACTTC. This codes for CASSLSPGQGYEQYF.

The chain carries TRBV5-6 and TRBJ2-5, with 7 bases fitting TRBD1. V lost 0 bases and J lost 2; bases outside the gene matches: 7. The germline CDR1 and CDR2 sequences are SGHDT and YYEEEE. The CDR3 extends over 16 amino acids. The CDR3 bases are TGTGCCAGCAGCTTGGTCGGGACAGAGCTTCAAGAGACCCAGTACTTC. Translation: CASSLVGTELQETQYF.

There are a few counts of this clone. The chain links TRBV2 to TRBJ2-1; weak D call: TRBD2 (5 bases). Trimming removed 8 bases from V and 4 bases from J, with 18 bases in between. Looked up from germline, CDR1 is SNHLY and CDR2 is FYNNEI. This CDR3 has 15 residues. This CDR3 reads CASRRTSVAYNEQFF. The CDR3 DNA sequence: TGTGCCAGCCGGAGGACCAGCGTCGCGTACAATGAGCAGTTCTTC.

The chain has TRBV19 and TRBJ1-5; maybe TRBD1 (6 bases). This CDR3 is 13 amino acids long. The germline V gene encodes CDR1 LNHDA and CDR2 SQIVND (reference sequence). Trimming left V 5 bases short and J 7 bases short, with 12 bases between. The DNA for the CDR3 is TGTGCCAGTAGTGACAGGCGGGAGCAGCCCCAGCATTTT. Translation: CASSDRREQPQHF.

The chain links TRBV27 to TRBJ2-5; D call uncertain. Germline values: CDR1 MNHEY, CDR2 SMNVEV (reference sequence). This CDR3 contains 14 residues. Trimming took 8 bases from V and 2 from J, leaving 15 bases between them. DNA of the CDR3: TGTGCCAGCTCCCCCCTTGCCGCGCAAGAGACCCAGTACTTC. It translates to CASSPLAAQETQYF.

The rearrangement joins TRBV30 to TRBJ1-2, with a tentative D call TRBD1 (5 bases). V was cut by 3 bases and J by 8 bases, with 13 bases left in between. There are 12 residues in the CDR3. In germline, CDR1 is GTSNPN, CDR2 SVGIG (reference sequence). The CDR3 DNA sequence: TGTGCCTGGAGGGGACTGGGAGGGGGCTACACCTTC. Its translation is CAWRGLGGGYTF.